This TCR beta chain was recorded in a study of T cells in Graves' hyperthyroidism and ophthalmopathy. Study-wide results and limits: A model using 13 V-J features told ophthalmopathy apart from stable hyperthyroidism.

This clonotype has a single count. Its target is unknown. Aged 18 to 65, the patients had hyperthyroidism that was newly diagnosed and had lasted under 2 months. Amplification of TCR beta CDR3 regions was performed using RNA transcripts as template. TCR CDR3 regions were first amplified by RT-PCR with HTBI primers. Using its own MiXCR run on the multiplex PCR reads, TCRdb lists one record per CDR3 protein. There are nearly 750,000 distinct CDR3 sequences in the sample; around 40% occur only once, and roughly 30% lies in the top ten. The germline V gene encodes CDR1 SQVTM and CDR2 ANQGSEA. The CDR3 is 12 amino acids. J lost 6 bases, V lost 6 bases, and 7 bases had no gene match.

This chain links TRBV29-1 with TRBJ2-7; 8 bases match TRBD1. Sequencing input: blood. This TCR derives from a woman aged 40 to 50 with Graves' hyperthyroidism. The CDR3 sequence: CSVPRTGGEQYF. The CDR3 DNA follows: TGCAGCGTACCTCGTACAGGGGGCGAGCAGTACTTC.